The table lists the clone carrying this T cell receptor beta chain with a few counts. Other DNA variants within this sample encode the same CDR3. These data belong to a study of blood T cell repertoires in COVID-19. Looking at the study overall: The study drew acute and convalescent COVID-19 samples from the United States, Italy and Spain. Sources were T cells, B-cell-depleted T cells, or PBMCs; the material itself was cDNA or gDNA.

Germline V lookup: CDR1 MNHNS, CDR2 SASEGT. The germline V and J ends were trimmed by 1 base and 3 bases, with 6 bases remaining between them. The CDR3 spans 13 residues. As originally analysed: Reference gene primer amplification gave nucleated cell count estimates. TCRdb's copy holds only in-frame clones and misses some; the assay was immunoSEQ multiplex PCR. For V, J and clone size, that table is used; D and trimming come from the DNA. This sample has 70,000 or so clones, with about 88% found just once. This receptor was taken from a man aged 45-60 years with acute or convalescent COVID-19. V and J are TRBV6-1 and TRBJ1-1; D gene unclear. The sequencing sample was made of peripheral blood. CDR3 protein: CASSEGRYTEAFF. Here the CDR3 DNA reads TGTGCCAGCAGTGAAGGGAGGTACACTGAAGCTTTCTTT.